A selection of T cell receptor beta chains follows, all from one sample in a study of CD8+CD57+ T cells in acquired aplastic anemia. Each CDR3 protein gets one entry after TCRdb re-called the reads with MiXCR. The data contain about 470,000 distinct CDR3 sequences, around 30% of them singletons. The sample was sorted CD4+, CD8+, or CD8+CD57+ T cells (not recorded which) from PBMCs. These receptors were collected from a human donor with aplastic anemia. CDR3s include the opening cysteine and the closing phenylalanine or tryptophan. The D gene is left open where the match is weak. For some rows the clone size is stated as once, few or many, or as a class when expanded; others skip it.

j_gene: TRBJ1-2; v_gene: TRBV19; abundance: NA; d_gene: NA; len: 16; CDR3nt: TGTGCCAGCAGGATCCCCGGGGGACAATTTAACTATGGCTACACCTTC; CDR3aa: CASRIPGGQFNYGYTF
j_gene: TRBJ2-3; v_gene: TRBV6-1; abundance: NA; d_gene: TRBD2; len: 14; CDR3nt: TGTGCCAGCCGCCAGACTCGGGGGGCAGATACGCAGTATTTT; CDR3aa: CASRQTRGADTQYF
j_gene: TRBJ1-5; v_gene: TRBV6-1; abundance: NA; d_gene: NA; len: 12; CDR3nt: TGTGCCAGCGCAGCGGTCAATCAGCCCCAGCATTTT; CDR3aa: CASAAVNQPQHF
j_gene: TRBJ1-5; v_gene: TRBV24-1; abundance: few; d_gene: NA; len: 12; CDR3nt: TGTGCCACCAGTAAGGAGGTAGGGCCCCAGCATTTT; CDR3aa: CATSKEVGPQHF
j_gene: TRBJ2-7; v_gene: TRBV4-1; abundance: NA; d_gene: NA; len: 16; CDR3nt: TGCGCCAGCAGCCAATTACAGGTTTGGTCCCCCTACGAGCAGTACTTC; CDR3aa: CASSQLQVWSPYEQYF
j_gene: TRBJ2-5; v_gene: TRBV7-2; abundance: once; d_gene: NA; len: 13; CDR3nt: TGTGCCAGCAGCTTACTCAAGGAGGAGACCCAGTACTTC; CDR3aa: CASSLLKEETQYF
j_gene: TRBJ1-5; v_gene: TRBV2; abundance: NA; d_gene: TRBD1; len: 15; CDR3nt: TGTGCCAGCAGATTACTGACAGGGATGGGTCAGCCCCAGCATTTT; CDR3aa: CASRLLTGMGQPQHF
j_gene: TRBJ2-1; v_gene: TRBV2; abundance: NA; d_gene: TRBD1; len: 15; CDR3nt: TGTGCCAGCAGTTTATCGACAGGGGCGTACAATGAGCAGTTCTTC; CDR3aa: CASSLSTGAYNEQFF
j_gene: TRBJ1-1; v_gene: TRBV10-1; abundance: NA; d_gene: TRBD1; len: 14; CDR3nt: TGCGCCAGCAGCCGGACAGGGGGCGTCGCTGAAGCTTTCTTT; CDR3aa: CASSRTGGVAEAFF
j_gene: TRBJ1-3; v_gene: TRBV20-1; abundance: NA; d_gene: NA; len: 13; CDR3nt: TGCAGCGAAAGTACCGGGTCTGGAAGCACCATATATTTT; CDR3aa: CSESTGSGSTIYF
j_gene: TRBJ2-5; v_gene: TRBV24-1; abundance: NA; d_gene: NA; len: 14; CDR3nt: TGTGCCACCCAAGGAAGTATTACCGGGGAGACCCAGTACTTC; CDR3aa: CATQGSITGETQYF
j_gene: TRBJ1-3; v_gene: TRBV7-9; abundance: NA; d_gene: NA; len: 14; CDR3nt: TGTGCCAGCAGCGGGGGAATCTCTGGAAACACCATATATTTT; CDR3aa: CASSGGISGNTIYF
j_gene: TRBJ1-2; v_gene: TRBV29-1; abundance: many; d_gene: TRBD1; len: 14; CDR3nt: TGCAGCGTTGAAGTCTCGACAGGGAACTATGGCTACACCTTC; CDR3aa: CSVEVSTGNYGYTF
j_gene: TRBJ2-1; v_gene: TRBV11-2; abundance: NA; d_gene: NA; len: 16; CDR3nt: TGTGCCAGTAGTATGACGTTTCGGTCCCCGGGGACCGAGCAGTTCTTC; CDR3aa: CASSMTFRSPGTEQFF
j_gene: TRBJ2-7; v_gene: TRBV6-1; abundance: few; d_gene: TRBD2; len: 16; CDR3nt: TGTGCCAGCAGTCCCAGCGTCAGCGGGAGGGCCTACGAGCAGTACTTC; CDR3aa: CASSPSVSGRAYEQYF
j_gene: TRBJ2-5; v_gene: TRBV2; abundance: NA; d_gene: NA; len: 11; CDR3nt: TGTGCCAGCGGGGCGGGGGAGACCCAGTACTTC; CDR3aa: CASGAGETQYF
j_gene: TRBJ2-1; v_gene: TRBV6-2/TRBV6-3; abundance: NA; d_gene: TRBD2; len: 16; CDR3nt: TGTGCCAGCAGTTACGGAGCGGGAGGCTCCTACAATGAGCAGTTCTTC; CDR3aa: CASSYGAGGSYNEQFF
j_gene: TRBJ1-2; v_gene: TRBV2; abundance: NA; d_gene: NA; len: 20; CDR3nt: TGTGCCAGCAGTGGACCCTTAGGGTTTATGAACACTGAAGCTAACTATGGCTACACCTTC; CDR3aa: CASSGPLGFMNTEANYGYTF
j_gene: TRBJ1-6; v_gene: TRBV7-3; abundance: many; d_gene: TRBD1; len: 18; CDR3nt: TGTGCCAGCAGCTCAACTCTCAAAGGACAGGGGGAAAGTTCACCCCTCCACTTT; CDR3aa: CASSSTLKGQGESSPLHF
j_gene: TRBJ2-7; v_gene: TRBV7-9; abundance: many; d_gene: NA; len: 14; CDR3nt: TGTGCCAGCAGCTTAGGGGGTGGGACGAACGAGCAGTACTTC; CDR3aa: CASSLGGGTNEQYF